This TCR beta chain was sequenced during a study of breast tumors, draining lymph nodes, adjacent tissues. Points from the study as a whole: Tumor and nontumor repertoires were significantly more similar in luminal-like than in basal-like breast cancer. Findings are consistent with lymph node origin and intratumoral expansion of most tumor T cells.

As for this clonotype: Its antigen is as yet unknown.

Trimming stripped 1 base from V and 7 bases from J, with 8 bases between. This CDR3 contains 13 residues. Germline lookup yields CDR1 SGHTA and CDR2 FQGNSA. TCRdb redid the calling of the multiplex PCR reads with MiXCR, one entry per CDR3 protein. The table records roughly 23,000 distinct CDR3 sequences, about 64% of them present only once. The clonotype comes from a female donor with breast cancer. Some clones in this sample may be carry-over from other donors' samples. The sequencing input was tumor-adjacent breast tissue. The rearrangement links TRBV7-2 to TRBJ1-5; D is undetermined. This chain's CDR3 is CASSLVVEQPQHF. CDR3 in DNA: TGTGCCAGCAGCTTAGTCGTCGAGCAGCCCCAGCATTTT.